The 21 T cell receptor beta chains below were found in one sample sequenced in a study of cytomegalovirus exposure and HLA in healthy donors. PCR primers comprised 60 Vbeta and 13 Jbeta primers. Profiled with immunoSEQ multiplex PCR; TCRdb holds only in-frame clones, not every one. The sample lists approximately 70,000 clones; around 77% were seen once. The sample taken for sequencing was PBMCs. The receptors here all came from a man aged 50 to 60 in good health and CMV-seronegative.

This clone has only one observation. The chain combines TRBV7-9 with TRBJ2-3, with D perhaps TRBD2 (6 bases). This CDR3 is 15 amino acids long. V lost 7 bases and J 0 bases, leaving 14 bases between the germline ends. Germline values: CDR1 SEHNR, CDR2 FQNEAQ (reference sequence). The chain's CDR3 is CASTPGEVSTDTQYF. DNA of the CDR3: TGTGCCAGCACCCCGGGGGAGGTGAGCACAGATACGCAGTATTTT.

The V call is TRBV28, the J call TRBJ2-5; 9 bases align to TRBD1. Germline CDR1 MDHEN, CDR2 SYDVKM. This CDR3 region has 14 residues. J lost 4 bases, V lost 6 bases, and 6 bases had no gene match. CDR3 protein: CASSQGQGRETQYF. Written as DNA, the CDR3 is TGTGCCAGCAGCCAAGGACAGGGGCGAGAGACCCAGTACTTC.

This chain's CDR3 is CASSYLPLGELPSTEAFF. As DNA, the CDR3 is TGTGCCAGCAGCTACCTACCTCTCGGGGAACTTCCGAGCACTGAAGCTTTCTTT. This sequence joins TRBV7-3 and TRBJ1-1; D unresolved. Germline values: CDR1 SGHTA, CDR2 FQGTGA. V shed 4 bases and J shed 4 bases, with 25 bases lying between them. The CDR3 contains 18 residues. The variable domain in full, completed from reference TRBV7-3 and TRBJ1-1, reads GAGVSQTPSNKVTEKGKYVELRCDPISGHTALYWYRQSLGQGPEFLIYFQGTGAADDSGLPNDRFFAVRPEGSVSTLKIQRTERGDSAVYLCASSYLPLGELPSTEAFFGQGTRLTVV.

The chain has TRBV18 and TRBJ2-1; TRBD2 matches at 11 bases. The CDR3 spans 15 residues. Looked up from germline, CDR1 is KGHSH and CDR2 is LQKENI. With 3 bases clipped from V and 4 bases from J, the junction kept 2 bases outside the gene matches. Here the CDR3 reads CASSPRLAGYNEQFF. CDR3 coding DNA: TGTGCCAGCTCACCCCGACTAGCGGGGTACAATGAGCAGTTCTTC.

The chain uses TRBV28 and TRBJ1-1; 7 bases map to TRBD1. This CDR3 has 14 residues. V trimming: 7 bases; J trimming: 4 bases; junction bases outside the gene matches: 9. Germline V gives CDR1 MDHEN, CDR2 SYDVKM. Here the CDR3 DNA reads TGTGCCAGCACCCCCGACAGGGTCCCCACTGAAGCTTTCTTT. Its protein product is CASTPDRVPTEAFF.

The chain employs TRBV28 and TRBJ2-6, with D hard to call. Trimming cost V 6 bases and J 1 base, with 7 bases left between them. The CDR3 runs to 14 residues. CDR1 is MDHEN and CDR2 is SYDVKM in the germline V gene. Here the CDR3 DNA reads TGTGCCAGCAGATCTACGTCTGGGGCCAACGTCCTGACTTTC. Protein product: CASRSTSGANVLTF. The complete variable domain, with remaining parts taken from reference TRBV28 and TRBJ2-6, reads DVKVTQSSRYLVKRTGEKVFLECVQDMDHENMFWYRQDPGLGLRLIYFSYDVKMKEKGDIPEGYSVSREKKERFSLILESASTNQTSMYLCASRSTSGANVLTFGAGSRLTVL.

The V call is TRBV28, the J call TRBJ2-1; 8 bases are shared with TRBD2. The CDR3 has 15 residues. Trimming removed 7 bases from V and 1 base from J; junction bases left unmatched: 6. From germline, CDR1 is MDHEN and CDR2 SYDVKM. This chain's CDR3 is CASNRERESYNEQFF. The CDR3 coding sequence is TGTGCCAGCAATCGGGAGCGGGAGTCCTACAATGAGCAGTTCTTC. The variable domain in full, completed from reference TRBV28 and TRBJ2-1, reads DVKVTQSSRYLVKRTGEKVFLECVQDMDHENMFWYRQDPGLGLRLIYFSYDVKMKEKGDIPEGYSVSREKKERFSLILESASTNQTSMYLCASNRERESYNEQFFGPGTRLTVL.

CDR3 loop: CASSQDFGGDQAEAFF. The CDR3 nucleotides read TGCGCCAGCAGCCAAGATTTTGGAGGGGATCAGGCTGAAGCTTTCTTT. The V and J genes are TRBV4-1 and TRBJ1-1; maybe TRBD1 (5 bases). Per the germline V gene, CDR1 is MGHRA and CDR2 is YSYEKL. The length of the CDR3 is 16 residues. V was cut by 0 bases and J by 6 bases, with 17 bases left in between.

This chain uses TRBV19 with TRBJ1-3, with D unresolved. The CDR3 length is 15 residues. The ends were cut back, 3 bases at V and 0 bases at J, with 9 bases in the middle. The germline CDR1 and CDR2 sequences are LNHDA and SQIVND (reference sequence). DNA of the CDR3: TGTGCCAGTAGTATGAGCACAGCCTCTGGAAACACCATATATTTT. Protein sequence: CASSMSTASGNTIYF.

The V call is TRBV27, the J call TRBJ2-2; D gene unclear. Germline loops: CDR1 MNHEY, CDR2 SMNVEV (reference sequence). The CDR3 contains 18 residues. Trimming left V 0 bases short and J 0 bases short, with 14 bases between. The CDR3 DNA is TGTGCCAGCAGTTTATCCGCGGCGGCGGCCGCGAACACCGGGGAGCTGTTTTTT. The encoded protein is CASSLSAAAAANTGELFF.

The chain employs TRBV28 and TRBJ1-1; possibly TRBD1 for D (5 bases). The germline V and J ends were trimmed by 0 bases and 4 bases, with 9 bases remaining between them. This CDR3 is 14 amino acids long. Germline V CDR1 and CDR2: MDHEN, SYDVKM. The CDR3 DNA reads as TGTGCCAGCAGTTTATGGGGGGGAGGCACTGAAGCTTTCTTT. Protein: CASSLWGGGTEAFF.

The chain combines TRBV5-4 with TRBJ2-7; 8 nucleotides agree with TRBD1. J lost 6 bases, V lost 0 bases, and 2 bases had no gene match. Germline V lookup: CDR1 SGHNT, CDR2 YYREEE (reference sequence). CDR3 length: 13 amino acids. The CDR3 spells CASSLGGQGEQYF. The CDR3 nucleotides are TGTGCCAGCAGCTTGGGAGGACAGGGCGAGCAGTACTTC.

The gene calls are TRBV19 and TRBJ1-1; D is unresolved. The CDR3 is made up of 18 amino acids. CDR1 and CDR2 (germline): LNHDA, SQIVND (reference sequence). Deletions cut 7 bases from V and 0 bases from J, with 24 bases between. The CDR3 is CASIDRWSVLGVNTEAFF. The CDR3, as DNA: TGTGCCAGTATAGATAGGTGGTCAGTTCTAGGCGTGAACACTGAAGCTTTCTTT.

The V gene is TRBV2, the J gene TRBJ2-5; maybe TRBD2 (6 bases). The length of the CDR3 is 15 residues. Per germline, CDR1 SNHLY and CDR2 FYNNEI. Trimming cost V 1 base and J 0 bases, with 9 bases left between them. As DNA, the CDR3 is TGTGCCAGCAGTGAAGAGGAGGGATACCAAGAGACCCAGTACTTC. Translation gives CASSEEEGYQETQYF. Full variable domain (remainder filled in from reference TRBV2 and TRBJ2-5): EPEVTQTPSHQVTQMGQEVILRCVPISNHLYFYWYRQILGQKVEFLVSFYNNEISEKSEIFDDQFSVERPDGSNFTLKIRSTKLEDSAMYFCASSEEEGYQETQYFGPGTRLLVL.

The sample holds one count of this clone. The chain combines TRBV7-9 with TRBJ1-1; D call uncertain. CDR1 is SEHNR and CDR2 is FQNEAQ in the germline V gene (reference sequence). The CDR3 runs to 14 residues. Between the trimmed V and J ends, which lost 2 bases and 1 base, there was a span of 8 bases. CDR3: CASSLPPTNTEAFF. The CDR3 nucleotides read TGTGCCAGCAGCTTACCCCCTACGAACACTGAAGCTTTCTTT.

Sample share makes this clone medium-sized. V is TRBV5-4 and J is TRBJ1-2; the D gene is possibly TRBD1 (5 bases). Germline CDR1 reads SGHNT; CDR2 reads YYREEE (reference sequence). Trimming cost V 7 bases and J 1 base, with 14 bases left between them. This CDR3 has 14 residues. CDR3 residues: CASGDSNYNYGYTF. Written as DNA, the CDR3 is TGTGCCAGCGGTGACAGCAACTATAACTATGGCTACACCTTC.

This clone turned up a few times. The CDR3 region has the DNA TGTGCCAGTAGTCTAAGGACCGGGGGTAGGAAGGTGGGCACTGAAGCTTTCTTT. Its translation is CASSLRTGGRKVGTEAFF. The gene calls are TRBV19 and TRBJ1-1; maybe TRBD1 (5 bases). CDR1 is LNHDA and CDR2 is SQIVND in the germline V gene (reference sequence). V lost 5 bases and J lost 4, with 26 bases in between. The CDR3 spans 18 residues.

This sequence joins TRBV30 and TRBJ2-1, with 7 positions matching TRBD1. Germline assignment: CDR1 GTSNPN and CDR2 SVGIG (reference sequence). The CDR3 contains 14 residues. The J segment lost 5 bases and the V segment lost 5 bases, leaving 9 bases of the junction unmatched. The CDR3 is CAWDPGTDNNEQFF. Here the CDR3 DNA reads TGTGCCTGGGACCCCGGGACAGACAACAATGAGCAGTTCTTC. The variable domain in full, completed from reference TRBV30 and TRBJ2-1, reads SQTIHQWPATLVQPVGSPLSLECTVEGTSNPNLYWYRQAAGRGLQLLFYSVGIGQISSEVPQNLSASRPQDRQFILSSKKLLLSDSGFYLCAWDPGTDNNEQFFGPGTRLTVL.

The V call is TRBV6-5, the J call TRBJ1-2; D not certain. The CDR3 runs to 13 residues. V lost 3 bases and J 7 bases, leaving 12 bases between the germline ends. Germline V gives CDR1 MNHEY, CDR2 SVGAGI. CDR3 loop: CASSYYTKSGYTF. CDR3 coding DNA: TGTGCCAGCAGTTATTACACTAAAAGTGGCTACACCTTC.

The chain combines TRBV11-3 with TRBJ2-7, with 7 bases fitting TRBD1. The V gene end was trimmed by 5 bases and the J gene end by 0 bases; junction bases not matched to a gene: 4. Germline values: CDR1 SGHNT, CDR2 YENEEA. CDR3 length: 14 amino acids. Here the CDR3 DNA reads TGTGCCAGCAGCCCCCGGGACAGCTCCTACGAGCAGTACTTC. It specifies CASSPRDSSYEQYF.

The chain links TRBV29-1 to TRBJ1-4; TRBD1 matches at 8 bases. V was clipped by 6 bases and J by 7 bases; unmatched bases: 4. This CDR3 comprises 12 residues. CDR1 and CDR2 (germline): SQVTM, ANQGSEA. In DNA, the CDR3 is TGCAGCGTGAGACAGGGGCGTGAAAAACTGTTTTTT. The encoded protein is CSVRQGREKLFF.